Sequencing of this TCR beta chain was carried out in a study of OX40 agonist ivuxolimab in advanced cancers. Study-wide background: Patients undergoing dose escalation presented with hepatocellular carcinoma, melanoma, renal cell or head and neck cancer.

This clone was counted a few times. Its antigen is currently unknown. Systemic immunosuppression or autoimmune disease history was grounds to exclude patients. The assay was immunoSEQ multiplex PCR, and TCRdb's table has in-frame clones only and misses some. The sample contains about 79,000 clones, 86% of which appear only once. Study conclusions and caveats: The authors did not determine the antigen specificity of the expanded peripheral T cells. Doses of 0.1 to 3.0 mg/kg were accompanied by clonal expansion of CD4+ and CD8+ blood T cells by week 6.

V shed 11 bases and J shed 2 bases, with 12 bases lying between them. Per the germline V gene, CDR1 is SNHLY and CDR2 is FYNNEI. The CDR3 has 12 residues. This chain links TRBV2 with TRBJ1-1; the D gene is possibly TRBD1 (6 bases). The source was CD4+ or CD8+ T cells sorted from blood, collected in a trial of the OX40 agonist ivuxolimab. The TCR comes from an adult with an advanced solid tumor such as melanoma, head and neck, liver or kidney cancer. CDR3 nucleotide sequence: TGTGCCGGCAACAGGGCAAACACTGAAGCTTTCTTT. Residues: CAGNRANTEAFF.